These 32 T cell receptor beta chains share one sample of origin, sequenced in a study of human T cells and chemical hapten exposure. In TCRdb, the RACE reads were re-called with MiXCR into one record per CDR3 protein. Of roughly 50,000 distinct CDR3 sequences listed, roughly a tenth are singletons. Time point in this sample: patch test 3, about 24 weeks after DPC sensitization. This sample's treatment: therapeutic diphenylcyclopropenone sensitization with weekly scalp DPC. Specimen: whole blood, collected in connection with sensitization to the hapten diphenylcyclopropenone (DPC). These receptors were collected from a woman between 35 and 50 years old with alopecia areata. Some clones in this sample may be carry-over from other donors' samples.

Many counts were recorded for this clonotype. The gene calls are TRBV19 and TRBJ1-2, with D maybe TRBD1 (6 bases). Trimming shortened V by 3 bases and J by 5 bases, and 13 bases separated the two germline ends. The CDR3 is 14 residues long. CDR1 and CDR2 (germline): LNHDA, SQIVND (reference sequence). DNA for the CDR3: TGTGCCAGTAGTATCCCTCGGGACAAATATGGCTACACCTTC. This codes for CASSIPRDKYGYTF.

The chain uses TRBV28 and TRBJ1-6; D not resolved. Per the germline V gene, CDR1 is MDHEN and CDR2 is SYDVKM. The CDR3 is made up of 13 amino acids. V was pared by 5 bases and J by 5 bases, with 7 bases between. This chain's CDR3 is CASSGLDNSPLHF. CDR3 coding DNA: TGTGCCAGCAGTGGACTAGATAATTCACCCCTCCACTTT.

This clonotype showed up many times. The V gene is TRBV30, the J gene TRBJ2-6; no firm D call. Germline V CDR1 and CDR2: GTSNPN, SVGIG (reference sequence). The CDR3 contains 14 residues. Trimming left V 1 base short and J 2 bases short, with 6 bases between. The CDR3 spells CAWSGGPGANVLTF. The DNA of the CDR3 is TGTGCCTGGAGTGGCGGCCCTGGGGCCAACGTCCTGACTTTC. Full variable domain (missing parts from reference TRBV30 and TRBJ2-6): SQTIHQWPATLVQPVGSPLSLECTVEGTSNPNLYWYRQAAGRGLQLLFYSVGIGQISSEVPQNLSASRPQDRQFILSSKKLLLSDSGFYLCAWSGGPGANVLTFGAGSRLTVL.

CDR3 sequence reads: CASSISSHTKETQYF. CDR3 DNA: TGTGCCAGTAGTATAAGCTCCCATACCAAAGAGACCCAGTACTTC. This sequence joins TRBV19 and TRBJ2-5; no clear D. Deletions cut 2 bases from V and 3 bases from J, with 13 bases between. Germline CDR1 reads LNHDA; CDR2 reads SQIVND (reference sequence). The CDR3 is 15 residues long.

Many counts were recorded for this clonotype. The CDR3 is CASSSNLGGGSTDTQYF. The CDR3 nucleotides read TGCGCCAGCAGCTCCAACTTGGGCGGGGGAAGTACAGATACGCAGTATTTT. The chain employs TRBV5-1 and TRBJ2-3; 7 nucleotides align to TRBD2. The CDR3 has 17 residues. Germline CDR1 SGHRS, CDR2 YFSETQ. V was clipped by 3 bases and J by 3 bases; unmatched bases: 13.

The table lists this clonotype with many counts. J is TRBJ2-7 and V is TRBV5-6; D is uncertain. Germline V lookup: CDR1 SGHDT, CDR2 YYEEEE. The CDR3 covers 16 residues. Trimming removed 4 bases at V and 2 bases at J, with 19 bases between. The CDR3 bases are TGTGCCAGCAGCGCTTGGTTCGGCGATAGGACCTACGAGCAGTACTTC. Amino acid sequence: CASSAWFGDRTYEQYF.

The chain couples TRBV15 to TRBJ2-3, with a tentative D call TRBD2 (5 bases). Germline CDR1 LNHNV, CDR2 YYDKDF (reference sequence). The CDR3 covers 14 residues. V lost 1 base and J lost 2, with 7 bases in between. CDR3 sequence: CATSRAGSTDTQYF. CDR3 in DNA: TGTGCCACCAGCAGAGCGGGGTCCACAGATACGCAGTATTTT.

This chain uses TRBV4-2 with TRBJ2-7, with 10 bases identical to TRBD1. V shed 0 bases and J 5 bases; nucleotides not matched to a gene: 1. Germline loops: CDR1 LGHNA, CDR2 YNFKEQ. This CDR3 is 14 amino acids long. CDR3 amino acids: CASSQDGTGDEQYF. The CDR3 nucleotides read TGTGCCAGCAGCCAAGATGGGACAGGGGACGAGCAGTACTTC.

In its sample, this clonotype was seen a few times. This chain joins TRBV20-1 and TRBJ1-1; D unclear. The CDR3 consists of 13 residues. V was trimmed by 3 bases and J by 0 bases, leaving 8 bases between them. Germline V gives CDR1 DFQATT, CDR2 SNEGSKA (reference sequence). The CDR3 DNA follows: TGCAGTGCTAGCGTAGCTCTGAACACTGAAGCTTTCTTT. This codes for CSASVALNTEAFF.

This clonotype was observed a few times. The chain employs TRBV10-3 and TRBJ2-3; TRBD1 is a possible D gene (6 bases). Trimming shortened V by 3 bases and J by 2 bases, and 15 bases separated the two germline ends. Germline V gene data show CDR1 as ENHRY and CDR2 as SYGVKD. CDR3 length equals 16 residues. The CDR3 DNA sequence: TGTGCCATCAGTGACCCCGGGACACCTAACACAGATACGCAGTATTTT. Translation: CAISDPGTPNTDTQYF.

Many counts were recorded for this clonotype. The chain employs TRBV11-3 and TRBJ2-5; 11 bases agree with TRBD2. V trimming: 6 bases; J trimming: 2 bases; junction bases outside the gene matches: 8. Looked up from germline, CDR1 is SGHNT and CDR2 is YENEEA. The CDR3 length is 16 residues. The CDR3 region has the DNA TGTGCCAGCAGTGCAAGATTAGCGGGGGGGCAAGAGACCCAGTACTTC. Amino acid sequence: CASSARLAGGQETQYF.

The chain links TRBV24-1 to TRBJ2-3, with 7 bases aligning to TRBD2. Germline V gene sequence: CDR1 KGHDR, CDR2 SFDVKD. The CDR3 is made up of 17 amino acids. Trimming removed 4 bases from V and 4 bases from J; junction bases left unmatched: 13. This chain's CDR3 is CATSDRDYPGRPDTQYF. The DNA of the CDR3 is TGTGCCACCAGTGACCGGGACTACCCCGGGCGGCCAGATACGCAGTATTTT.

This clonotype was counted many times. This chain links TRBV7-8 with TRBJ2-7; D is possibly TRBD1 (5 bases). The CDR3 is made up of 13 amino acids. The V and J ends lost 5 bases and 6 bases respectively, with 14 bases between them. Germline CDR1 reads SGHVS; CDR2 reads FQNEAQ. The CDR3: CASSGRVGVEQYF. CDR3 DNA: TGTGCCAGCAGCGGCAGGGTAGGGGTCGAGCAGTACTTC. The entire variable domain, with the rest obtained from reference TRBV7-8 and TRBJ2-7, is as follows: GAGVSQSPRYKVAKRGQDVALRCDPISGHVSLFWYQQALGQGPEFLTYFQNEAQLDKSGLPSDRFFAERPEGSVSTLKIQRTQQEDSAVYLCASSGRVGVEQYFGPGTRLTVT.

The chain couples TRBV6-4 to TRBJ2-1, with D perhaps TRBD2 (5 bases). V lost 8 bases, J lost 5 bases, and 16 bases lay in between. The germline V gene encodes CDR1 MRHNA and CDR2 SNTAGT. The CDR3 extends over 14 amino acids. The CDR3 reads CASQGNVGNNEQFF. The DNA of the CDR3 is TGTGCCAGCCAAGGTAATGTCGGGAACAATGAGCAGTTCTTC.

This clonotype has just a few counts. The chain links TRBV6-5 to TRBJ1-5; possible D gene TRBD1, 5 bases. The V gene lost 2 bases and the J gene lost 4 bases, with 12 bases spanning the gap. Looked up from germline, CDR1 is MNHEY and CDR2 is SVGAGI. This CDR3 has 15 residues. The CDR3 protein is CASSYHRGSNQPQHF. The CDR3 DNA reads TGTGCCAGCAGTTACCATAGGGGTTCTAATCAGCCCCAGCATTTT.

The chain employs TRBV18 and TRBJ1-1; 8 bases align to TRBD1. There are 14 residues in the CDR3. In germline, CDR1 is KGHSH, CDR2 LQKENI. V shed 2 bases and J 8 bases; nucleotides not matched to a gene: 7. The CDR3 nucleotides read TGTGCCAGCTCACCAGTAGGACAGGGCGTGGAAGCTTTCTTT. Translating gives CASSPVGQGVEAFF.

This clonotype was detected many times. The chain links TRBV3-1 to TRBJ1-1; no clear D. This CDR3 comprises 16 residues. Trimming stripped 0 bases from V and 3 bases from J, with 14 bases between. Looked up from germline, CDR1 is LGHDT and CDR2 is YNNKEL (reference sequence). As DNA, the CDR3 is TGTGCCAGCAGCCAAGATCTTCAGGCAGGTTACACTGAAGCTTTCTTT. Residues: CASSQDLQAGYTEAFF.

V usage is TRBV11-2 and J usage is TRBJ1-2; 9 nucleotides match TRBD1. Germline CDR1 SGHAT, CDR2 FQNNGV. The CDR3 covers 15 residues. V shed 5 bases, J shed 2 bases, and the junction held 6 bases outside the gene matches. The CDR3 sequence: CASSGYRGLNYGYTF. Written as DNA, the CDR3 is TGTGCCAGCAGCGGATACAGGGGGCTCAACTATGGCTACACCTTC.

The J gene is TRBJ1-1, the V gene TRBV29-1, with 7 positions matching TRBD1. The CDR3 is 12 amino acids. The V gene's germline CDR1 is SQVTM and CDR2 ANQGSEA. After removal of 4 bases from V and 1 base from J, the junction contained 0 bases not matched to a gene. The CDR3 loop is CSVGQGNTEAFF. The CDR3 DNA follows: TGCAGCGTTGGACAGGGGAACACTGAAGCTTTCTTT.

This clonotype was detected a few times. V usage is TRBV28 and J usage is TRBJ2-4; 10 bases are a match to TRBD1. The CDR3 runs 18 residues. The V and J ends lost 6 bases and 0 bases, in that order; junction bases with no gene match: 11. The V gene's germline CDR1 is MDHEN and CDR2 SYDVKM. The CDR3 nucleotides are TGTGCCAGCAGGGACAGGGGGTTAGCGGGACTAGCCAAAAACATTCAGTACTTC. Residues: CASRDRGLAGLAKNIQYF.

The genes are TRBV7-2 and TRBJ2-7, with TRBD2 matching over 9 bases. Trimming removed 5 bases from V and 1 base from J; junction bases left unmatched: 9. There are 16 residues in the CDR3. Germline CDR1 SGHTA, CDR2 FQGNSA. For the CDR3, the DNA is TGTGCCAGCAGCAACACTCTAGCGGGGCTTTCCTACGAGCAGTACTTC. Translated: CASSNTLAGLSYEQYF.

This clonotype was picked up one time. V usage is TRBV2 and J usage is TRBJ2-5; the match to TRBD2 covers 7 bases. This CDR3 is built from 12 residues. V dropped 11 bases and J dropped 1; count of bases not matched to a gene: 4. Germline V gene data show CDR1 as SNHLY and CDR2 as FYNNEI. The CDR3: CAGTILQETQYF. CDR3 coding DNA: TGTGCCGGGACTATCCTCCAAGAGACCCAGTACTTC.

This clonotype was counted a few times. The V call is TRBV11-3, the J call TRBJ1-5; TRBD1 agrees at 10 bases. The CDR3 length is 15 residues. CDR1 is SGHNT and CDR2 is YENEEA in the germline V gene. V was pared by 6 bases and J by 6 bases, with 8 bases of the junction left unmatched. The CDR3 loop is CASSPGTGVSQPQHF. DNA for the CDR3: TGTGCCAGCAGTCCCGGGACAGGGGTTTCTCAGCCCCAGCATTTT.

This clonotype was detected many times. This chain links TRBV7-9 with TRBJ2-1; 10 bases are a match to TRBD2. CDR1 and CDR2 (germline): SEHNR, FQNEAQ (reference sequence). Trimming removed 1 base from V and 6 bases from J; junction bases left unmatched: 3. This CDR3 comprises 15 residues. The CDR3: CASSLVGTSVNEQFF. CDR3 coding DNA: TGTGCCAGCAGCTTAGTAGGGACTAGCGTCAATGAGCAGTTCTTC.

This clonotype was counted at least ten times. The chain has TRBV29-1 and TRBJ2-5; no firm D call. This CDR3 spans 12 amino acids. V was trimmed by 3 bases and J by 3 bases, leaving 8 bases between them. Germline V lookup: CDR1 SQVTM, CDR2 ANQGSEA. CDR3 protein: CSVEADKETQYF. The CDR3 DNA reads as TGCAGCGTTGAGGCAGACAAAGAGACCCAGTACTTC.

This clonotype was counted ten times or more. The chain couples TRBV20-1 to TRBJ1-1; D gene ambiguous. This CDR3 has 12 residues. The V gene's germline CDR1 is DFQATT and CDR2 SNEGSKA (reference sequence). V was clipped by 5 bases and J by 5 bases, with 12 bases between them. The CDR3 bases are TGCAGTGCTGAAGTCGGGCAGACTGAAGCTTTCTTT. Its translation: CSAEVGQTEAFF.

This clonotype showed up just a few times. The CDR3 spells CASSSDRAGYTEAFF. DNA for the CDR3: TGTGCCAGCAGTTCCGACAGGGCGGGGTACACTGAAGCTTTCTTT. The V and J genes are TRBV6-2 or TRBV6-3 and TRBJ1-1, with 7 positions matching TRBD1. CDR1 and CDR2 from the germline V gene are MNHEY and SVGEGT. This CDR3 is built from 15 residues. With V trimmed by 4 bases and J by 3 bases, 8 bases remained unmatched.

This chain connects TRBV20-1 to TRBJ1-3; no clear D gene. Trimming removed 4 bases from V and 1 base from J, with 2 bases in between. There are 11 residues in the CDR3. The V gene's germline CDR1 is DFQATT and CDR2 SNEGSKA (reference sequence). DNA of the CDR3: TGCAGTGCTAAATCTGGAAACACCATATATTTT. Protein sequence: CSAKSGNTIYF.

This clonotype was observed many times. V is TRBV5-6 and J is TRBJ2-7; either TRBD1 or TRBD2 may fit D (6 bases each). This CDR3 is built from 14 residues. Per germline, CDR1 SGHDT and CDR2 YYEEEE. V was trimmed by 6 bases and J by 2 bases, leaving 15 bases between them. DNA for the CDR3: TGTGCCAGCACCGAGGGGGGTCGGGCCTACGAGCAGTACTTC. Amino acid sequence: CASTEGGRAYEQYF.

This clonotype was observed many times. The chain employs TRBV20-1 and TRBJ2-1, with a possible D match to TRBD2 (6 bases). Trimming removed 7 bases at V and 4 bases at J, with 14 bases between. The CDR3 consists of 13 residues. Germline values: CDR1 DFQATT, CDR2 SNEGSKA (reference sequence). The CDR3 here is CSVSSAGYNEQFF. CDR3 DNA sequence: TGCAGTGTATCTTCGGCGGGGTACAATGAGCAGTTCTTC.

The CDR3 region is CASSLGVETEETQYF. The CDR3 DNA reads TGTGCCAGCAGCTTAGGGGTGGAAACAGAAGAGACCCAGTACTTC. This rearrangement joins TRBV7-7 to TRBJ2-5; no firm D call. Trimming removed 1 base from V and 3 bases from J, with 12 bases in between. Germline V gene lookup returns CDR1 SSHAT and CDR2 FNYEAQ (reference sequence). The length of the CDR3 is 15 residues.

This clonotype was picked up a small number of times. The CDR3: CASSWGAKETQYF. Written as DNA, the CDR3 is TGTGCCAGCAGCTGGGGTGCAAAAGAGACCCAGTACTTC. The J gene is TRBJ2-5, the V gene TRBV5-4; no clear D. V was shortened by 3 bases and J by 3 bases, with 9 bases between the two germline ends. From germline, CDR1 is SGHNT and CDR2 YYREEE (reference sequence). This CDR3 has 13 amino acids.